The 31 T cell receptor beta chains presented below share a single source sample, sequenced in a study of shared clonotypes between healthy human individuals. The table came from immunoSEQ multiplex PCR; TCRdb's copy has only in-frame clones and leaves some out. The data hold about 2,200,000 clones, with about 92% observed a single time. The naive CD8 fraction comprised CD45RO-negative cells positively selected for CCR7 and excluded terminally differentiated effector memory CD45RA+ cells. The sequenced sample was naive CD8+ T cells from PBMCs. The receptors were gathered from a man younger than 35 in good health. Some clones in this sample may be carry-over from other donors' samples.

This chain joins TRBV27 and TRBJ2-3, with 12 bases fitting TRBD1. The germline V gene encodes CDR1 MNHEY and CDR2 SMNVEV (reference sequence). Trimming at V came to 5 bases and at J to 6 bases, leaving 9 bases not matched to a gene. The CDR3 is 16 residues long. The CDR3 coding sequence is TGTGCCAGCAGTCCCATGGGACAGGGGGCTAGGGATACGCAGTATTTT. It translates to CASSPMGQGARDTQYF.

The gene calls are TRBV6-5 and TRBJ1-2; the match to TRBD1 covers 8 bases. Germline V gives CDR1 MNHEY, CDR2 SVGAGI. This CDR3 has 15 residues. The junction had 12 bases not matched to a gene; V was cut back by 5 bases and J by 7 bases. The CDR3 coding sequence is TGTGCCAGCAGTCTGGACCGACAGGGGAAGGCTGGCTACACCTTC. This gives the protein CASSLDRQGKAGYTF.

The chain joins TRBV27 to TRBJ1-1; D might be TRBD1 (5 bases). The CDR3 loop spans 15 amino acids. The V gene lost 2 bases and the J gene lost 5 bases, with 15 bases spanning the gap. The germline V gene encodes CDR1 MNHEY and CDR2 SMNVEV (reference sequence). The CDR3 sequence is CASSLGFGAETEAFF. For the CDR3, the DNA is TGTGCCAGCAGTTTAGGGTTCGGGGCGGAAACTGAAGCTTTCTTT.

This chain connects TRBV11-2 to TRBJ1-5; 8 bases are a match to TRBD1. Germline V gene lookup returns CDR1 SGHAT and CDR2 FQNNGV. Germline trimming cut 5 bases from V and 11 bases from J; bases unmatched to any gene: 17. This CDR3 has 16 residues. For the CDR3, the DNA is TGTGCCAGCAGCGGATCCGTCGACAGGGGATTGGAAACCCAGCATTTT. Residues: CASSGSVDRGLETQHF.

The genes are TRBV4-1 and TRBJ2-3; D remains ambiguous. CDR1 is MGHRA, CDR2 YSYEKL, per germline. Trimming took 0 bases from V and 0 from J, leaving 13 bases between them. The CDR3 consists of 17 residues. CDR3 coding DNA: TGCGCCAGCAGCCAAGATCGGGTCAAATTAAGCACAGATACGCAGTATTTT. Amino acid sequence: CASSQDRVKLSTDTQYF.

The V and J genes are TRBV27 and TRBJ1-2, with D tentatively TRBD1 (5 bases). The V gene lost 5 bases and the J gene lost 6 bases, with 13 bases spanning the gap. This CDR3 has 13 amino acids. Germline CDR1 is MNHEY and CDR2 is SMNVEV (reference sequence). The CDR3 is CASSVKGTHGYTF. The CDR3 DNA is TGTGCCAGCAGTGTAAAGGGGACTCATGGCTACACCTTC.

As regards this clone: Other DNA sequences from this sample encode an identical CDR3 as well. This rearrangement joins TRBV4-1 to TRBJ2-7; D not certain. The CDR3 sequence is 13 residues long. Trimming took off 1 base at V and 3 bases at J, with 7 bases between the two ends. Germline CDR1 and CDR2: MGHRA and YSYEKL. This chain's CDR3 is CASSQGGGYEQYF. In DNA, the CDR3 is TGCGCCAGCAGCCAAGGAGGCGGCTACGAGCAGTACTTC.

The chain has TRBV7-9 and TRBJ1-2; 9 bases match TRBD1. The CDR3 is 14 amino acids. Trimming removed 8 bases from V and 3 bases from J; junction bases left unmatched: 7. Germline V gives CDR1 SEHNR, CDR2 FQNEAQ (reference sequence). CDR3 bases: TGTGCCAGCGCACCCGGGACAGGGTACTATGGCTACACCTTC. It specifies CASAPGTGYYGYTF.

Notes on this clone: The same CDR3 also results from other DNA sequences found in this sample. The J gene is TRBJ2-7, the V gene TRBV30; D may be TRBD2 (5 bases). Germline V lookup: CDR1 GTSNPN, CDR2 SVGIG (reference sequence). The CDR3 loop spans 13 amino acids. Trimming removed 2 bases from V and 0 bases from J, with 8 bases in between. DNA of the CDR3: TGTGCCTGGAGTATAGGGAGCTCCTACGAGCAGTACTTC. Encoded protein: CAWSIGSSYEQYF.

CDR3 sequence: CASSIPGLGTDTQYF. CDR3 bases: TGTGCCAGTAGTATTCCGGGACTCGGCACAGATACGCAGTATTTT. The chain couples TRBV19 to TRBJ2-3; tentative D call: TRBD2 (6 bases). The CDR3 is 15 amino acids. V was clipped by 3 bases and J by 1 base, with 11 bases between them. Germline V gives CDR1 LNHDA, CDR2 SQIVND (reference sequence).

The V gene is TRBV18, the J gene TRBJ2-1, with D uncertain. The V end lost 3 bases, the J end lost 0 bases, and 12 bases lay between the germline ends. The CDR3 covers 16 residues. From germline, CDR1 is KGHSH and CDR2 LQKENI. CDR3 loop: CASSPVGQASYNEQFF. Written as DNA, the CDR3 is TGTGCCAGCTCACCTGTCGGGCAGGCCTCCTACAATGAGCAGTTCTTC.

The chain carries TRBV6-5 and TRBJ1-2; tentative D call: TRBD1 (5 bases). Germline V CDR1 and CDR2: MNHEY, SVGAGI. CDR3 size: 14 residues. V was shortened by 6 bases and J by 3 bases, with 14 bases between the two germline ends. This CDR3 reads CASRGSDSYYGYTF. CDR3 bases: TGTGCCAGCAGGGGTAGTGACAGTTACTATGGCTACACCTTC.

The chain combines TRBV14 with TRBJ2-7; TRBD1 matches 12 bases. CDR1 is SGHDN, CDR2 FVKESK, per germline. CDR3 length: 16 residues. V gave up 4 bases and J gave up 4 bases; unmatched junction bases: 8. CDR3: CASSLGQGAVGYEQYF. The CDR3 nucleotides are TGTGCCAGCAGCCTGGGACAGGGGGCGGTGGGGTACGAGCAGTACTTC. The variable domain in full, completed from reference TRBV14 and TRBJ2-7, reads EAGVTQFPSHSVIEKGQTVTLRCDPISGHDNLYWYRRVMGKEIKFLLHFVKESKQDESGMPNNRFLAERTGGTYSTLKVQPAELEDSGVYFCASSLGQGAVGYEQYFGPGTRLTVT.

The gene calls are TRBV18 and TRBJ2-1, with a weak D call TRBD1 (5 bases). V was trimmed by 0 bases and J by 13 bases, leaving 10 bases between them. Germline V gene data show CDR1 as KGHSH and CDR2 as LQKENI. CDR3 size: 12 residues. The CDR3 DNA reads as TGTGCCAGCTCACCACCTCAGGGTGACCAGTTCTTC. Translating gives CASSPPQGDQFF.

Worth noting for this clone: Other nucleotide sequences from this sample produce the same CDR3. CDR3 nucleotide sequence: TGTGCCAGCAGGGACAGGGCCGATTCCTACGAGCAGTACTTC. Protein: CASRDRADSYEQYF. The chain has TRBV27 and TRBJ2-7; TRBD1 matches 8 bases. CDR1 MNHEY and CDR2 SMNVEV come from the germline V gene (reference sequence). This CDR3 region has 14 residues. V gave up 6 bases and J gave up 1 base; unmatched junction bases: 5.

The chain is built from TRBV27 and TRBJ1-5; 10 nucleotides match TRBD1. With V trimmed by 4 bases and J by 3 bases, 6 bases remained unmatched. Germline assignment: CDR1 MNHEY and CDR2 SMNVEV (reference sequence). The CDR3 sequence is 16 residues long. In nucleotides, the CDR3 is TGTGCCAGCAGTTCGACAGGGGGCGATTACAATCAGCCCCAGCATTTT. Translating gives CASSSTGGDYNQPQHF.

V gene TRBV2 combines with J gene TRBJ2-1, with D unresolved. V lost 9 bases, J lost 0 bases, and 3 bases lay in between. Looked up from germline, CDR1 is SNHLY and CDR2 is FYNNEI. The CDR3 totals 11 residues. The CDR3 DNA reads as TGTGCCAGGGGCTCCTACAATGAGCAGTTCTTC. Encoded protein: CARGSYNEQFF.

The genes are TRBV11-3 and TRBJ2-3; TRBD2 is a possible D gene (6 bases). The CDR3 loop spans 14 amino acids. With 5 bases removed from V and 6 bases from J, the gap between germline ends came to 15 bases. Germline V gene data show CDR1 as SGHNT and CDR2 as YENEEA. The DNA of the CDR3 is TGTGCCAGCAGCCCACAAGGGGAGGTGGATACGCAGTATTTT. Protein product: CASSPQGEVDTQYF.

The chain combines TRBV4-2 with TRBJ2-7; 9 positions agree with TRBD1. The V segment lost 3 bases and the J segment 5 bases; nucleotides outside the gene matches: 14. Germline V gene lookup returns CDR1 LGHNA and CDR2 YNFKEQ. The CDR3 runs to 17 residues. The CDR3 region is CASSQNSWDRASNEQYF. DNA for the CDR3: TGTGCCAGCAGCCAGAACTCTTGGGACAGGGCATCGAACGAGCAGTACTTC.

This sequence joins TRBV9 and TRBJ2-5; 8 nucleotides match TRBD2. CDR3 length: 16 residues. CDR1 SGDLS and CDR2 YYNGEE come from the germline V gene. V shed 4 bases, J shed 3 bases, and the junction held 11 bases outside the gene matches. The CDR3 DNA is TGTGCCAGCAGCTCCCCCCGGGCGGGGGGTGAAGAGACCCAGTACTTC. This gives the protein CASSSPRAGGEETQYF.

This chain links TRBV5-1 with TRBJ2-1; 8 positions match TRBD2. V shed 2 bases, J shed 4 bases, and the junction held 26 bases outside the gene matches. The CDR3 runs to 22 residues. Germline CDR1 and CDR2: SGHRS and YFSETQ. The CDR3 region has the DNA TGCGCCAGCAGCTTTCACCCACCTCAGACGCCGGTAGGGACTAGAGAATACAATGAGCAGTTCTTC. It yields the protein CASSFHPPQTPVGTREYNEQFF. Looking up the rest from reference TRBV5-1 and TRBJ2-1 gives the full variable domain: KAGVTQTPRYLIKTRGQQVTLSCSPISGHRSVSWYQQTPGQGLQFLFEYFSETQRNKGNFPGRFSGRQFSNSRSEMNVSTLELGDSALYLCASSFHPPQTPVGTREYNEQFFGPGTRLTVL.

This sequence joins TRBV28 and TRBJ1-1; weak D call: TRBD1 (6 bases). Germline values: CDR1 MDHEN, CDR2 SYDVKM. The V end lost 5 bases, the J end lost 11 bases, and 18 bases lay between the germline ends. The CDR3 totals 13 residues. CDR3 bases: TGTGCCAGCAGTACCTACTTTGACAGGCCGGCTTTCTTT. Encoded protein: CASSTYFDRPAFF.

The CDR3 loop is CASSDVEGPTETQYF. The CDR3 DNA follows: TGTGCCAGCAGCGATGTAGAGGGGCCGACAGAGACCCAGTACTTC. The chain has TRBV9 and TRBJ2-5; possibly TRBD1 or TRBD2 for D (5 bases each). The CDR3 is made up of 15 amino acids. Germline CDR1 reads SGDLS; CDR2 reads YYNGEE. Trimming pared 3 bases from V and 4 bases from J, leaving 16 bases between.

The J gene is TRBJ2-2, the V gene TRBV11-2; 8 bases line up with TRBD2. The CDR3 totals 18 residues. V gave up 2 bases and J gave up 0 bases; unmatched junction bases: 8. Germline V gives CDR1 SGHAT, CDR2 FQNNGV. This CDR3 is CASSLNWLAGANTGELFF. CDR3 nucleotides: TGTGCCAGCAGCTTAAACTGGCTAGCGGGTGCGAACACCGGGGAGCTGTTTTTT.

The rearrangement joins TRBV7-9 to TRBJ2-7; weak D call: TRBD1 (5 bases). The germline V and J ends were trimmed by 4 bases and 3 bases, with 13 bases remaining between them. Germline V gene lookup returns CDR1 SEHNR and CDR2 FQNEAQ (reference sequence). This CDR3 region has 14 residues. Here the CDR3 reads CASSSKGIRYEQYF. The CDR3 DNA follows: TGTGCCAGCAGCTCCAAGGGGATTCGCTACGAGCAGTACTTC.

This clone was seen only a few times. J is TRBJ2-1 and V is TRBV5-4; 12 bases match TRBD2. V lost 0 bases and J lost 14; bases outside the gene matches: 15. The CDR3 covers 17 residues. Germline V gene lookup returns CDR1 SGHNT and CDR2 YYREEE (reference sequence). CDR3 loop: CASSLALADFGLAGKFF. The CDR3 DNA reads TGTGCCAGCAGCTTGGCCCTCGCAGACTTCGGACTAGCGGGAAAGTTCTTC.

With respect to this clone: Different DNA sequences within this sample yield the same CDR3. The chain has TRBV11-2 and TRBJ2-7; D unresolved. Per germline, CDR1 SGHAT and CDR2 FQNNGV. V was shortened by 0 bases and J by 3 bases, with 9 bases between the two germline ends. The CDR3 has 14 amino acids. CDR3 amino acids: CASSLDRRHYEQYF. CDR3 bases: TGTGCCAGCAGCTTAGACAGGAGACACTACGAGCAGTACTTC.

This clone was picked up a small number of times. The genes are TRBV13 and TRBJ1-2, with TRBD1 matching over 12 bases. Germline values: CDR1 PRHDT, CDR2 FYEKMQ (reference sequence). This CDR3 comprises 17 residues. With 5 bases clipped from V and 5 bases from J, the junction kept 12 bases outside the gene matches. CDR3 nucleotide sequence: TGTGCCAGCAGCCCAGGAACCGGGACAGGGGGCGTGTATGGCTACACCTTC. Translation gives CASSPGTGTGGVYGYTF.

This chain joins TRBV6-1 and TRBJ1-1; D gene ambiguous. V was trimmed by 3 bases and J by 0 bases, leaving 11 bases between them. Looked up from germline, CDR1 is MNHNS and CDR2 is SASEGT. The CDR3 runs 15 residues. CDR3 in DNA: TGTGCCAGCAGTGAGATTGGGATCATGAACACTGAAGCTTTCTTT. Protein product: CASSEIGIMNTEAFF.

The V and J genes are TRBV9 and TRBJ1-1; D gene uncertain. The CDR3 totals 14 residues. Germline V gene lookup returns CDR1 SGDLS and CDR2 YYNGEE. The V and J ends lost 5 bases and 0 bases respectively, with 11 bases between them. The CDR3 region has the DNA TGTGCCAGCAGTTTAGAAAATATGAACACTGAAGCTTTCTTT. Its protein product is CASSLENMNTEAFF.

A single count supports this clone. The chain couples TRBV5-8 to TRBJ2-7; D not resolved. The CDR3 length is 15 residues. The germline V gene has CDR1 SGHTS and CDR2 YDEGEE. Trimming took off 3 bases at V and 1 base at J, with 14 bases between the two ends. The DNA of the CDR3 is TGTGCCAGCAGCTGGGTGGACGGAACATCCTACGAGCAGTACTTC. This sequence encodes CASSWVDGTSYEQYF.